The 22 T cell receptor beta chains given below trace back to one sample, sequenced in a study of T cells in Graves' hyperthyroidism and ophthalmopathy. The source material, RNA transcripts, was used to amplify TCR beta CDR3 regions. Carried out on the TCR CDR3, a first-round RT-PCR used the HTBI primer set. MiXCR was run by TCRdb on the multiplex PCR reads, yielding one entry per CDR3 protein. Among 450,000 to 700,000 distinct CDR3 sequences listed, roughly 46% were seen once. The source material was peripheral blood or thyroid tissue (not recorded which). The receptors derive from an adult woman with Graves' disease, either hyperthyroidism or ophthalmopathy (not recorded which).

This clonotype was picked up many times. The chain links TRBV6-1 to TRBJ1-3; D is ambiguous. V lost 8 bases, J lost 2 bases, and 13 bases lay in between. This CDR3 spans 14 amino acids. Germline CDR1 and CDR2: MNHNS and SASEGT. The DNA for the CDR3 is TGTGCCAGCGAGCGGCGGACCCCTGGAAACACCATATATTTT. Translation gives CASERRTPGNTIYF.

V is TRBV7-9 and J is TRBJ1-5; no clear D. The germline V gene encodes CDR1 SEHNR and CDR2 FQNEAQ (reference sequence). Trimming cost V 2 bases and J 5 bases, with 10 bases left between them. The CDR3 loop spans 14 amino acids. In DNA form, the CDR3 reads TGTGCCAGCAGCTTAAACGCGGGAGATCAGCCCCAGCATTTT. Translated: CASSLNAGDQPQHF.

The chain uses TRBV24-1 and TRBJ1-5; maybe TRBD1 (5 bases). The CDR3 has 19 amino acids. Germline CDR1 reads KGHDR; CDR2 reads SFDVKD. Trimming pared 3 bases from V and 11 bases from J, leaving 31 bases between. For the CDR3, the DNA is TGTGCCACCAGTGATGCGGGGACTAGCGGGAGGGCCGGCATGGAGACCCAGCATTTT. It is translated as CATSDAGTSGRAGMETQHF.

This clonotype has only a few counts. This chain links TRBV5-1 with TRBJ2-3; 8 nucleotides match TRBD2. Germline assignment: CDR1 SGHRS and CDR2 YFSETQ. Trimming removed 2 bases from V and 5 bases from J; junction bases left unmatched: 7. CDR3 length: 15 amino acids. The CDR3 DNA reads as TGCGCCAGCAGCTTCCCAGCGGGAGCTGTAGATACGCAGTATTTT. It encodes CASSFPAGAVDTQYF.

This clonotype was detected ten times or more. This chain joins TRBV3-1 and TRBJ1-5; D gene unclear. This CDR3 has 17 residues. The germline V and J ends were trimmed by 0 bases and 0 bases, with 12 bases remaining between them. Germline-derived CDR1 and CDR2 are LGHDT and YNNKEL (reference sequence). CDR3: CASSQDLVGPSNQPQHF. The CDR3 DNA reads TGTGCCAGCAGCCAAGATCTTGTGGGCCCTAGCAATCAGCCCCAGCATTTT.

The CDR3 is CASLQIQEPQHF. The DNA for the CDR3 is TGTGCCAGCTTACAGATCCAGGAGCCCCAGCATTTT. V gene TRBV5-4 combines with J gene TRBJ1-5; D call uncertain. The V gene's germline CDR1 is SGHNT and CDR2 YYREEE (reference sequence). CDR3 length: 12 amino acids. V was shortened by 7 bases and J by 8 bases, with 13 bases between the two germline ends.

This rearrangement joins TRBV2 to TRBJ2-5; no firm D call. The CDR3 has 13 amino acids. Per the germline V gene, CDR1 is SNHLY and CDR2 is FYNNEI. V was cut by 4 bases and J by 0 bases, with 6 bases left in between. CDR3 sequence: CASSAGHQETQYF. CDR3 DNA: TGTGCCAGCAGTGCGGGCCACCAAGAGACCCAGTACTTC.

This clonotype was seen at least ten times. The V and J genes are TRBV20-1 and TRBJ2-7, with D possibly being TRBD1 (6 bases). The germline V and J ends were trimmed by 5 bases and 0 bases, with 26 bases remaining between them. The V gene's germline CDR1 is DFQATT and CDR2 SNEGSKA (reference sequence). This CDR3 is 18 amino acids long. This chain's CDR3 is CSAVHTQSRGLASYEQYF. The CDR3 DNA reads TGCAGTGCTGTCCACACCCAATCTAGGGGGTTAGCCTCCTACGAGCAGTACTTC.

The table lists this clonotype with many counts. The gene calls are TRBV2 and TRBJ1-5, with D tentatively TRBD1 (5 bases). Trimming pared 3 bases from V and 2 bases from J, leaving 11 bases between. This CDR3 spans 15 amino acids. The germline gives CDR1 SNHLY, CDR2 FYNNEI. CDR3 in amino acids: CASSEGDLGNQPQHF. The CDR3 DNA reads as TGTGCCAGCAGTGAGGGGGATTTGGGCAATCAGCCCCAGCATTTT.

The gene calls are TRBV27 and TRBJ1-1, with D perhaps matching TRBD1 (5 bases). The CDR3 length is 15 residues. The V gene lost 2 bases and the J gene lost 5 bases, with 15 bases spanning the gap. Germline V gene sequence: CDR1 MNHEY, CDR2 SMNVEV (reference sequence). The CDR3 DNA reads as TGTGCCAGCAGTTTAATTCGGGCAGGGCGAACTGAAGCTTTCTTT. This translates into CASSLIRAGRTEAFF.

Only a few counts were recorded for this clonotype. The chain is built from TRBV6-6 and TRBJ2-2; TRBD2 aligns across 11 bases. The V segment lost 5 bases and the J segment 1 base; nucleotides outside the gene matches: 9. Germline CDR1 MNHNY, CDR2 SVGAGI (reference sequence). The CDR3 loop spans 18 amino acids. CDR3 protein: CASSPMTSGAKNTGELFF. In nucleotides, the CDR3 is TGTGCCAGCAGTCCGATGACTAGCGGGGCTAAGAACACCGGGGAGCTGTTTTTT.

A note on this clonotype: A much larger clone is a single base away; this may be a read error. This is likely a read error, given that the CDR3 carries no conserved phenylalanine or tryptophan at its end. The V gene is TRBV5-6, the J gene TRBJ2-7; tentative D call: TRBD2 (5 bases). V was cut by 3 bases and J by 0 bases, with 16 bases left in between. This CDR3 is built from 16 residues. Looked up from germline, CDR1 is SGHDT and CDR2 is YYEEEE. In DNA, the CDR3 is TGTGCCAGCAGCTCCCAATGGACTGCCGGCTCCTACGAGCAGTACTCC. Protein: CASSSQWTAGSYEQYS.

This CDR3 reads CASSYTGRGSEKLFF. Here the CDR3 DNA reads TGCGCCAGCAGCTATACAGGACGGGGAAGTGAAAAACTGTTTTTT. The chain couples TRBV5-1 to TRBJ1-4; a weak D match, TRBD1 (5 bases). Between the trimmed V and J ends, which lost 3 bases and 7 bases, there was a span of 16 bases. The CDR3 contains 15 residues. Germline CDR1 SGHRS, CDR2 YFSETQ.

The rearrangement joins TRBV5-6 to TRBJ2-7; possibly TRBD1 for D (6 bases). V was cut by 1 base and J by 5 bases, with 13 bases left in between. In germline, CDR1 is SGHDT, CDR2 YYEEEE. The CDR3 loop spans 14 amino acids. The CDR3 nucleotides read TGTGCCAGCAGCTTGCTGCAGGGGAGCCACGAGCAGTACTTC. Translation: CASSLLQGSHEQYF. The full variable domain, its missing parts supplied by reference TRBV5-6 and TRBJ2-7, is DAGVTQSPTHLIKTRGQQVTLRCSPKSGHDTVSWYQQALGQGPQFIFQYYEEEERQRGNFPDRFSGHQFPNYSSELNVNALLLGDSALYLCASSLLQGSHEQYFGPGTRLTVT.

The sample holds many counts of this clonotype. This chain connects TRBV6-6 to TRBJ1-2, with no clear D. Trimming stripped 6 bases from V and 8 bases from J, with 19 bases between. CDR1 and CDR2 from the germline V gene are MNHNY and SVGAGI (reference sequence). This CDR3 has 14 amino acids. CDR3 DNA: TGTGCCAGCAGCCCCATGAGTCTCAACGGAGGCTACACCTTC. Translation: CASSPMSLNGGYTF.

At least ten counts were recorded for this clonotype. The rearrangement links TRBV7-2 to TRBJ1-5, with a tentative D call TRBD1 (6 bases). The CDR3 spans 14 residues. Germline CDR1 is SGHTA and CDR2 is FQGNSA. V gave up 7 bases and J gave up 7 bases, with 17 bases separating them. DNA of the CDR3: TGTGCCAGCACTAGAAGACCCCAGGGGCAGCCCCAGCATTTT. It specifies CASTRRPQGQPQHF. Based on the CDR3 plus reference TRBV7-2 and TRBJ1-5, the full variable domain is GAGVSQSPSNKVTEKGKDVELRCDPISGHTALYWYRQSLGQGLEFLIYFQGNSAPDKSGLPSDRFSAERTGGSVSTLTIQRTQQEDSAVYLCASTRRPQGQPQHFGDGTRLSIL.

V and J are TRBV5-1 and TRBJ2-7, with 10 bases fitting TRBD1. The CDR3 is made up of 14 amino acids. V lost 2 bases and J lost 5; bases outside the gene matches: 4. The germline V gene has CDR1 SGHRS and CDR2 YFSETQ. The CDR3 is CASSLGDRGHEQYF. The CDR3 DNA follows: TGCGCCAGCAGCTTAGGGGACAGGGGCCACGAGCAGTACTTC.

In its sample, this clonotype was seen a few times. The chain employs TRBV19 and TRBJ2-6; possible D gene TRBD1, 6 bases. This CDR3 comprises 14 residues. Germline CDR1 and CDR2: LNHDA and SQIVND (reference sequence). With 9 bases removed from V and 0 bases from J, the gap between germline ends came to 9 bases. The CDR3 here is CASDRFSGANVLTF. The CDR3 DNA reads TGTGCCAGCGACAGGTTCTCTGGGGCCAACGTCCTGACTTTC.

This clonotype occurred a few times. The junction shows a germline mismatch at one end, possibly a read error. The chain couples TRBV5-1 to TRBJ2-2; D might be TRBD2 (5 bases). Germline CDR1 is SGHRS and CDR2 is YFSETQ. This CDR3 comprises 16 residues. Here the CDR3 reads CASSSSAGGGAGELFF. The CDR3, as DNA: TGTGCCAGCAGCTCCTCTGCAGGAGGCGGTGCCGGGGAGCTGTTTTTT.

The chain uses TRBV29-1 and TRBJ2-7; TRBD2 might be the D (7 bases). Deletions cut 6 bases from V and 1 base from J, with 31 bases between. Germline CDR1 and CDR2: SQVTM and ANQGSEA. This CDR3 contains 19 residues. The CDR3 sequence: CSVWGHGRGRGGRSYEQYF. The CDR3 DNA reads as TGCAGCGTATGGGGGCATGGGCGCGGGAGAGGAGGTCGGTCCTACGAGCAGTACTTC.

V and J are TRBV12-3 or TRBV12-4 and TRBJ2-7, with 9 bases aligning to TRBD1. Unmatched junction bases numbered 9, after V lost 6 bases and J lost 3 bases. CDR3 length: 15 residues. Here the CDR3 DNA reads TGTGCCAGCAGCACCCCGGGACAGGGTATCTACGAGCAGTACTTC. Translation gives CASSTPGQGIYEQYF.

In its sample, this clonotype was seen many times. The V call is TRBV7-6, the J call TRBJ1-6; D is undetermined. The length of the CDR3 is 13 residues. V gave up 1 base and J gave up 12 bases, with 10 bases separating them. In germline, CDR1 is SGHVS, CDR2 FNYEAQ. CDR3 coding DNA: TGTGCCAGCAGCTTAGATCAGGTTCAACCCCTCCACTTT. Translation: CASSLDQVQPLHF. The full variable domain, its missing parts supplied by reference TRBV7-6 and TRBJ1-6, is GAGVSQSPRYKVTKRGQDVALRCDPISGHVSLYWYRQALGQGPEFLTYFNYEAQQDKSGLPNDRFSAERPEGSISTLTIQRTEQRDSAMYRCASSLDQVQPLHFGNGTRLTVT.